This T cell receptor (beta chain) was obtained from a study of shared clonotypes between healthy human individuals (dated by TCRdb to about 2020). Study-wide context: The cohort comprised a couple of women and a few men aged 18 to 49 years. For each donor, CD4 naive and CD4 memory were each given three plates, CD8 naive was given two plates, and CD8 memory was given one plate. To estimate repertoire size and how much clonotypes are shared between individuals, the study performed deep sequencing of blood TCR repertoires from five healthy adults. To increase sequencing depth and limit assay-specific biases, TCR repertoire library preparation and sequencing were carried out by different laboratories using diverse techniques. Leukapheresis yielded between about 0.9 and 9.5 billion PBMCs per donor.

The CDR3 contains 14 residues, cysteine and phenylalanine counted. Just CDR3 DNA is preserved here, 42 bases in frame from base 1. According to the germline V gene, CDR1 reads SGHDT and CDR2 reads YYEEEE. Compared with germline, V lacks 4 bases and J lacks 8 bases; bases without a gene match: 5. CD8 naive samples were obtained by positive selection for CCR7 among CD45RO-negative cells, yielding a CD45RA+CCR7+ population from which TemRA cells were excluded. The donors were healthy, HIV-negative adults who had no recently reported acute infections or vaccinations. All donors were Caucasian adults living in Nashville, Tennessee, USA. After blood collection by leukapheresis, PBMCs were isolated using Ficoll-Histopaque density gradient centrifugation and then cryopreserved in the vapor phase of liquid nitrogen. Analytical flow cytometry was used to check the purity and quantity of every magnetically sorted T cell population. Each sorted fraction had its genomic DNA isolated and then quantified by UV absorbance on a Nanodrop 2000c.

TCR CDR3 regions were amplified from genomic DNA by multiplex PCR using the deep immunoSEQ assay. For each cell subset, the extracted genomic DNA was distributed evenly across all wells of several immunoSEQ 96-well plates, and each plate served as one replicate. For sorted subsets, roughly 200 ng genomic DNA, equal to approximately 30,000 T cell genomes, was loaded into each replicate PCR. The purified libraries were quantified using a Qubit 3.0 fluorometer, sized with a Bioanalyzer 2100, and then quantified again using the KAPA Library Quantification kit. Every immunoSEQ 96-well plate was sequenced on a dedicated single-read 150-cycle Illumina NextSeq 550 flow cell. The published analysis was carried out like this. Because the immunoSEQ output held only junctional sequences and lacked quality scores, the filtering could not match the filtering applied to full-length reads. To assign V/J genes and CDR3, sequences were annotated against IMGT germline references using PyIR, a Python wrapper for IgBLAST v1.9. Reads with weak V/J assignments (E-value above 1e-6), missing CDR3, stop codons, out-of-frame junctions, or ambiguous translated residues were removed. V3J clonotypes were defined as sequences sharing an identical inferred V gene, J gene, and CDR3 amino acid sequence. Percentage overlap between repertoires was calculated by dividing the number of shared unique clonotypes by the size of the smaller repertoire. Three approaches were used to assess repertoire richness: RTK rarefaction, the Chao1 estimator, and Recon v2.1 estimates of unobserved clonotypes. Generation probabilities for all TCRbeta clonotypes obtained by the gDNA method from a few donors were computed using OLGA. TCRdb obtained this table from immuneACCESS and retained in-frame rearrangements with V and J assigned. These tables miss some clones; where compared with another copy, unresolved V genes account for less than half of the shortfall, and the remainder is unexplained. The DNA gave D and trimming, while V, J and clone size come from that table. Here the sample has around 2.1 million clones; about 92% occur a single time. The ten largest clones represent approximately 1.7% of the sample.

Summary of the overall study and its limitations: Higher generation probabilities were observed for clonotypes shared by all four sorted-subset donors than for non-shared clonotypes. The genetic and exposure-history diversity represented was limited by the small number of donors. Roughly 5.2% of naive CD4, roughly 3.5% of naive CD8, approximately 2% of memory CD4, and 0.4% of memory CD8 clonotypes were shared across a few donors. Even with the large sequencing depth, rarefaction of the sorted-subset datasets indicated that sequencing was incomplete. Naive subsets generally had larger estimated clonotype richness than memory subsets. Pairwise subsampling led to the expectation that sequencing depth would affect the degree of clonotype sharing among donors. Sampling was limited to blood, and TCR repertoires in tissue likely differ from TCR repertoires in blood.

Remarks on this clone: No antigen is known for it. No base quality information exists; no much larger clone differs at one position.

The specimen was naive CD8+ T cells from PBMCs. The meaning of the sample's cell subset or site label: CD45RA+CCR7+. This TCR derives from a man aged 18 to 29 in good health. Some clones in this sample may be carry-over from other donors' samples. The sequence links TRBV5-6 to TRBJ2-2; TRBD1 aligns with 10 central bases. The sequenced DNA is TGTGCCAGCAGCCCCGGGACAGGGGTAGGGGAGCTGTTTTTT. Translated, this is CASSPGTGVGELFF.